Listed here are 23 T cell receptor beta chains from one sample, sequenced in a study of cytomegalovirus exposure and HLA in healthy donors. The PCR was carried out with 60 Vbeta primers and 13 Jbeta primers. Method: immunoSEQ multiplex PCR; TCRdb's copy keeps in-frame clones and lacks some. The table has approximately 110,000 clones, roughly 67% seen once. The sequenced sample consisted of PBMCs. The receptors were gathered from a man aged 35-49 years in good health and CMV-seronegative.

The V call is TRBV5-5, the J call TRBJ1-2; 7 bases match TRBD1. The V segment lost 1 base and the J segment 4 bases; nucleotides outside the gene matches: 7. Germline CDR1 reads SGHKS; CDR2 reads YYEKEE (reference sequence). This CDR3 region has 15 residues. Here the CDR3 DNA reads TGTGCCAGCAGCTTGAGTGGGACAGCGAGCTATGGCTACACCTTC. It is translated as CASSLSGTASYGYTF.

This clone was counted only a few times. This chain joins TRBV15 and TRBJ1-5; TRBD1 might be the D (6 bases). Germline lookup yields CDR1 LNHNV and CDR2 YYDKDF (reference sequence). This CDR3 has 11 amino acids. Trimming removed 9 bases from V and 6 bases from J, with 9 bases in between. CDR3 DNA: TGTGCCACTGGGACATCTCAGCCCCAGCATTTT. Its protein is CATGTSQPQHF.

This clone was picked up one time. The rearrangement links TRBV19 to TRBJ1-5, with 10 nucleotides matching TRBD1. The CDR3 runs 16 residues. V gave up 6 bases and J gave up 4 bases; unmatched junction bases: 9. The germline V gene encodes CDR1 LNHDA and CDR2 SQIVND (reference sequence). CDR3 sequence: CASRRGDRGRNQPQHF. The CDR3 DNA sequence: TGTGCCAGTAGGAGGGGGGACAGGGGAAGAAATCAGCCCCAGCATTTT.

The chain uses TRBV7-2 and TRBJ2-3, with 10 bases fitting TRBD2. Trimming cost V 1 base and J 0 bases; bases outside gene matches: 7. The germline V gene has CDR1 SGHTA and CDR2 FQGNSA. The CDR3 has 18 amino acids. The CDR3 bases are TGTGCCAGCAGCTTAGAGTTTCCTAGCGGGGGAAGCACAGATACGCAGTATTTT. Protein sequence: CASSLEFPSGGSTDTQYF.

V is TRBV27 and J is TRBJ2-5; D is uncertain. The assigned J gene may be wrong: the sequence end matches TRBJ2-7 better. Germline-derived CDR1 and CDR2 are MNHEY and SMNVEV (reference sequence). The CDR3 runs 13 residues. CDR3 residues: CASSFSNSYEQYF. Here the CDR3 DNA reads TGTGCCAGCAGTTTCTCGAACTCCTACGAGCAGTACTTC.

This clone has only one observation. The gene calls are TRBV9 and TRBJ1-4; 7 nucleotides match TRBD1. V was clipped by 0 bases and J by 8 bases; unmatched bases: 7. The CDR3 runs 15 residues. The germline V gene encodes CDR1 SGDLS and CDR2 YYNGEE. This CDR3 is CASSVGDREREKLFF. Here the CDR3 DNA reads TGTGCCAGCAGCGTAGGCGACAGGGAGCGGGAAAAACTGTTTTTT.

The chain couples TRBV6-1 to TRBJ2-3; possibly TRBD2 for D (5 bases). The CDR3 extends over 14 amino acids. Trimming removed 2 bases at V and 4 bases at J, with 10 bases between. Germline values: CDR1 MNHNS, CDR2 SASEGT. CDR3 residues: CASSEIGRPDTQYF. The DNA of the CDR3 is TGTGCCAGCAGTGAAATTGGGAGACCAGATACGCAGTATTTT.

Comments on this clone: This CDR3 is also generated by other DNA sequences in the sample. The V and J genes are TRBV9 and TRBJ2-3; D perhaps matches TRBD2 (7 bases). The CDR3 consists of 16 residues. The germline gives CDR1 SGDLS, CDR2 YYNGEE. V dropped 3 bases and J dropped 3 bases, with 17 bases sitting between them. CDR3 amino acids: CASSAGGGGGTDTQYF. CDR3 DNA: TGTGCCAGCAGCGCCGGAGGGGGAGGGGGAACAGATACGCAGTATTTT.

The chain has TRBV6-1 and TRBJ1-5, with D unclear. With 0 bases removed from V and 5 bases from J, the gap between germline ends came to 14 bases. Per the germline V gene, CDR1 is MNHNS and CDR2 is SASEGT. This CDR3 spans 16 amino acids. The CDR3 spells CASSEARSKTYQPQHF. The CDR3, as DNA: TGTGCCAGCAGTGAAGCTCGAAGTAAGACTTATCAGCCCCAGCATTTT.

The chain is built from TRBV5-4 and TRBJ1-5, with 7 bases fitting TRBD1. Germline V gene sequence: CDR1 SGHNT, CDR2 YYREEE (reference sequence). The CDR3 sequence is 15 residues long. The junction had 4 bases not matched to a gene; V was cut back by 0 bases and J by 4 bases. CDR3 loop: CASSLGGTENQPQHF. The CDR3 DNA reads TGTGCCAGCAGCTTGGGGGGGACAGAGAATCAGCCCCAGCATTTT.

The chain recombines TRBV7-2 with TRBJ1-4; TRBD1 matches at 9 bases. V shed 4 bases, J shed 10 bases, and the junction held 7 bases outside the gene matches. CDR1 is SGHTA and CDR2 is FQGNSA in the germline V gene. This CDR3 spans 14 amino acids. As DNA, the CDR3 is TGTGCCAGCAGCTCGGACAGGGGAGGGACAAAACTGTTTTTT. Its protein product is CASSSDRGGTKLFF. The entire variable domain, with the rest obtained from reference TRBV7-2 and TRBJ1-4, is as follows: GAGVSQSPSNKVTEKGKDVELRCDPISGHTALYWYRQSLGQGLEFLIYFQGNSAPDKSGLPSDRFSAERTGGSVSTLTIQRTQQEDSAVYLCASSSDRGGTKLFFGSGTQLSVL.

V usage is TRBV18 and J usage is TRBJ1-1; perhaps TRBD1 as D (6 bases). V dropped 3 bases and J dropped 1 base, with 9 bases sitting between them. Germline assignment: CDR1 KGHSH and CDR2 LQKENI. This CDR3 is 14 amino acids long. The CDR3 sequence: CASSPDRTNTEAFF. The DNA of the CDR3 is TGTGCCAGCTCACCCGACAGGACGAACACTGAAGCTTTCTTT. The full variable domain, rest sourced from reference TRBV18 and TRBJ1-1, is NAGVMQNPRHLVRRRGQEARLRCSPMKGHSHVYWYRQLPEEGLKFMVYLQKENIIDESGMPKERFSAEFPKEGPSILRIQQVVRGDSAAYFCASSPDRTNTEAFFGQGTRLTVV.

This clone was seen more than once but under ten times. The chain combines TRBV30 with TRBJ1-1; tentative D call: TRBD1 (6 bases). Trimming shortened V by 6 bases and J by 5 bases, and 19 bases separated the two germline ends. The CDR3 is made up of 14 amino acids. Germline CDR1 GTSNPN, CDR2 SVGIG (reference sequence). The CDR3 spells CACTGKGIITEAFF. The CDR3 DNA reads as TGTGCCTGTACAGGGAAGGGCATTATAACTGAAGCTTTCTTT.

J is TRBJ2-2 and V is TRBV4-3, with D maybe TRBD1 (5 bases). The CDR3 has 15 amino acids. V dropped 1 base and J dropped 7 bases, with 13 bases sitting between them. CDR1 and CDR2 (germline): LGHNA, YSLEER. The CDR3 DNA follows: TGCGCCAGCAGCCAAGGGCCAGGGTCGGACGGGGAGCTGTTTTTT. Translation gives CASSQGPGSDGELFF.

The V call is TRBV6-1, the J call TRBJ2-1; TRBD2 might be the D (6 bases). The CDR3 has 13 amino acids. Germline V gene sequence: CDR1 MNHNS, CDR2 SASEGT. V was clipped by 3 bases and J by 15 bases, with 18 bases between them. The CDR3 region is CASSDGPPDYMFF. CDR3 nucleotide sequence: TGTGCCAGCAGTGATGGCCCCCCGGACTATATGTTCTTC.

Written as DNA, the CDR3 is TGTGCCAGCAGCTTAGCTGGGACAGGGGGGATACTATTGGAAAAACTGTTTTTT. It translates to CASSLAGTGGILLEKLFF. The chain uses TRBV7-9 and TRBJ1-4, with TRBD1 matching over 11 bases. The CDR3 sequence is 18 residues long. CDR1 is SEHNR and CDR2 is FQNEAQ in the germline V gene (reference sequence). With 0 bases clipped from V and 8 bases from J, the junction kept 11 bases outside the gene matches. Variable domain in full (rest from reference TRBV7-9 and TRBJ1-4): DTGVSQNPRHKITKRGQNVTFRCDPISEHNRLYWYRQTLGQGPEFLTYFQNEAQLEKSRLLSDRFSAERPKGSFSTLEIQRTEQGDSAMYLCASSLAGTGGILLEKLFFGSGTQLSVL.

The chain is built from TRBV4-3 and TRBJ2-3; 10 bases map to TRBD2. Unmatched junction bases numbered 3, after V lost 4 bases and J lost 5 bases. This CDR3 is built from 14 residues. Germline CDR1 reads LGHNA; CDR2 reads YSLEER. CDR3: CASSPSGGGDTQYF. CDR3 nucleotide sequence: TGCGCCAGCAGCCCTAGCGGGGGAGGAGATACGCAGTATTTT.

The chain uses TRBV7-6 and TRBJ2-7; TRBD1 aligns across 7 bases. Per germline, CDR1 SGHVS and CDR2 FNYEAQ. V shed 5 bases, J shed 3 bases, and the junction held 4 bases outside the gene matches. This CDR3 has 13 amino acids. The CDR3 here is CASSHRDSYEQYF. The CDR3 DNA is TGTGCCAGCAGCCACCGGGACAGCTACGAGCAGTACTTC.

The chain links TRBV4-2 to TRBJ2-7; 8 nucleotides align to TRBD1. With V trimmed by 3 bases and J by 3 bases, 7 bases remained unmatched. This CDR3 spans 15 amino acids. CDR1 is LGHNA, CDR2 YNFKEQ, per germline. CDR3 residues: CASSQFQGAFYEQYF. The CDR3 coding sequence is TGTGCCAGCAGCCAGTTTCAGGGGGCTTTCTACGAGCAGTACTTC.

This clone was found a few times. The gene calls are TRBV11-1 and TRBJ1-2; 7 bases align to TRBD1. The CDR3 totals 13 residues. CDR1 is SGHAT, CDR2 FQDESV, per germline (reference sequence). Unmatched junction bases numbered 8, after V lost 5 bases and J lost 8 bases. CDR3 sequence reads: CASSPGQVGGYTF. CDR3 nucleotides: TGTGCCAGCAGCCCAGGACAGGTTGGAGGCTACACCTTC.

The chain uses TRBV9 and TRBJ2-1, with D perhaps TRBD2 (5 bases). This CDR3 has 11 residues. V was trimmed by 4 bases and J by 9 bases, leaving 8 bases between them. Germline V gives CDR1 SGDLS, CDR2 YYNGEE. The CDR3 DNA sequence: TGTGCCAGCAGCCTCGGGGTTGAGCAGTTCTTC. Protein: CASSLGVEQFF.

The chain couples TRBV6-5 to TRBJ2-3; D is unresolved. Between the trimmed V and J ends, which lost 2 bases and 2 bases, there was a span of 8 bases. CDR1 MNHEY and CDR2 SVGAGI come from the germline V gene. The CDR3 consists of 14 residues. Here the CDR3 reads CASSYDIYTDTQYF. Here the CDR3 DNA reads TGTGCCAGCAGTTACGACATCTACACAGATACGCAGTATTTT.

J is TRBJ1-1 and V is TRBV11-2; D is ambiguous. CDR3 size: 13 residues. Germline V gene data show CDR1 as SGHAT and CDR2 as FQNNGV. Trimming pared 0 bases from V and 7 bases from J, leaving 9 bases between. CDR3 residues: CASSLDSWSEAFF. The CDR3 bases are TGTGCCAGCAGCTTAGATAGTTGGAGTGAAGCTTTCTTT.